The TCR beta chain described here comes from a study of regulatory T cells in long-lasting Graves disease. The germline CDR1 and CDR2 sequences are SNHLY and FYNNEI. The CDR3 is 10 amino acids. V lost 2 bases to trimming and J lost 11 bases, with 6 bases between them. This sample's time point: newly diagnosed GD, antithyroid drugs for less than 3 months. Following extraction of RNA from PBMCs, that RNA was used to make the TCR library. Arm-PCR with iRepertoire HTBI primers amplified the CDR3 regions for these TCR beta libraries. From the multiplex PCR reads, TCRdb called clonotypes with MiXCR, one entry per CDR3 protein. Of about 470,000 distinct CDR3 sequences listed, 15% to 20% are singletons. This clonotype was seen many times. These data were likewise used in another study, on T cells in Graves' hyperthyroidism and ophthalmopathy. That publication notes: The model forecast ophthalmopathy, anticipating it by a median 6.5 months before onset.

The V gene is TRBV2, the J gene TRBJ1-1, with D hard to call. Specimen: peripheral blood mononuclear cells (PBMCs), collected at new diagnosis, from a patient treated with antithyroid drugs. The TCR comes from a man aged 35 to 55 with Graves disease. CDR3 region: CASSEIHAFF. Here the CDR3 DNA reads TGTGCCAGCAGTGAAATACATGCTTTCTTT.